These T cell receptor beta chains were read from a single sample in a study of blood T cells in healthy people across ages. TCRdb analysed the 5' RACE reads with MiXCR anew, one entry per CDR3 protein. The profile shows 600,000 to 1,000,000 distinct CDR3 sequences, about 62% of them singletons. Sequencing was performed on blood. These receptors were collected from a young man in good health. The conserved cysteine and the conserved F or W are not part of the CDR3 here.

j_call v_call cdr3_aa
TRBJ1-1 TRBV7-9 ASSLDGGPRTEAF
TRBJ1-1 TRBV28 ASSPGVVVTEAF
TRBJ1-2 TRBV7-9 ASIPRQGSKHDYGYT
TRBJ2-2 TRBV7-2 ASSLIRGELF
TRBJ2-1 TRBV29-1 SVVRVRGEQF
TRBJ2-7 TRBV11-2 ASSLEGPRPYEQY
TRBJ2-3 TRBV6-5 ASRSGTGDNTQY
TRBJ2-5 TRBV7-9 ASSGLPGQGAGETQY
TRBJ2-7 TRBV7-6 ASSQDWGGEQY
TRBJ2-1 TRBV12-3/TRBV12-4 ASSPTSGLYNEQF
TRBJ2-3 TRBV7-2 ASTSRESAQY
TRBJ1-5 TRBV24-1 ATSDSDDREGGQPQH
TRBJ2-1 TRBV7-9 ASSYRGRLYNEQF
NA TRBV27 ASLPGPNSYEQY
TRBJ2-3 TRBV29-1 SAGQNTDTQY
TRBJ2-7 TRBV20-1 SASPPADRATYEQY
TRBJ2-3 TRBV6-1 ASRGRAGWADTQY
TRBJ1-4 TRBV12-3/TRBV12-4 ASRGDREKLF
TRBJ2-7 TRBV5-1 ASSLALNREQY
TRBJ2-5 TRBV5-1 ASSLTGVLNEQY
TRBJ2-7 TRBV20-1 SAGGVGGYEQY
TRBJ2-1 TRBV29-1 SVEEDHEQF
TRBJ2-1 TRBV20-1 SARDISTPNEQF
TRBJ2-3 TRBV11-2 ASSLPTSEADTQY
TRBJ2-3 TRBV20-1 SARDWESSTDTQY
TRBJ2-5 TRBV20-1 SAPTYPGYNEQY
NA TRBV18 ASSPGGVSEQY
TRBJ2-4 TRBV6-2/TRBV6-3 ASSSPRLAGEVTKNIQY
TRBJ2-5 TRBV4-3 ASSQHREETQY
TRBJ2-1 TRBV10-3 AISPGRGGPSNEQF
TRBJ2-3 TRBV28 ASSRTSGSNTDTQY
TRBJ2-3 TRBV7-2 ASSLTEGSDTQY
TRBJ2-3 TRBV7-9 ASSVGGSDTQY
TRBJ2-4 TRBV20-1 SARDLSGWPRLQY
TRBJ1-6 TRBV3-1 ASSQDSGYRGPNSPLH
TRBJ2-5 TRBV20-1 SARLFGTSGRETQY
TRBJ2-5 TRBV12-3/TRBV12-4 ASSTGWEETQY
TRBJ1-1 TRBV7-2 ASSLEEYAEAF
TRBJ2-3 TRBV28 ASRRGVAADTQY
TRBJ2-1 TRBV6-5 ASSYQAPPINEQF
TRBJ2-2 TRBV5-1 TSSDWTSGYTGELF
TRBJ2-3 TRBV12-3/TRBV12-4 ASSFGARGTDTQY
TRBJ2-1 TRBV7-2 ASSSTSSEQF
TRBJ2-3 TRBV11-2 ASKSPRSRFTDTQY
TRBJ1-3 TRBV20-1 SATTGQGGNTIY
NA TRBV9 ASSVGRVLETQY
TRBJ1-5 TRBV6-5 ASSPSSGSYQPQH
TRBJ2-5 TRBV7-9 ASSLLQAGETQY
TRBJ2-7 TRBV4-2 ASSQELDPYEQY
TRBJ1-2 TRBV7-2 ASSPGIDYGYT